A single sample gave rise to the 3 T cell receptor beta chains below, sequenced in a study of human T cells and chemical hapten exposure. The time point: pre-sensitization, week 0. Treatment of the sample: therapeutic diphenylcyclopropenone sensitization with weekly scalp DPC. TCRdb independently ran MiXCR on the RACE reads; one entry per CDR3 protein. The sample consists of around 260,000 distinct CDR3 sequences, about 9.4% of them appearing once. The sequencing here drew on whole blood, taken in connection with sensitization to the hapten diphenylcyclopropenone (DPC). The source is a woman aged 40 to 55 with alopecia areata. Some clones in this sample may be carry-over from other donors' samples.

This clonotype was seen only a few times. This chain joins TRBV20-1 and TRBJ2-2, with TRBD2 identical over 8 bases. The CDR3 totals 16 residues. CDR1 and CDR2 (germline): DFQATT, SNEGSKA (reference sequence). Trimming took 1 base from V and 6 from J; bases not matched to a gene: 10. The CDR3 loop is CSARGLVAGRSGELFF. In nucleotides, the CDR3 is TGCAGTGCTAGAGGTCTGGTAGCGGGAAGGTCCGGGGAGCTGTTTTTT.

This clonotype showed up many times. This chain connects TRBV9 to TRBJ1-4, with D possibly matching TRBD1 (6 bases). The CDR3 is 17 residues long. V was pared by 4 bases and J by 7 bases, with 23 bases between. CDR1 is SGDLS and CDR2 is YYNGEE in the germline V gene. The CDR3 nucleotides are TGTGCCAGCAGCCCGTTGCGGGGACAACTTAGCTCTGAAAAACTGTTTTTT. Translation: CASSPLRGQLSSEKLFF.

The gene calls are TRBV20-1 and TRBJ1-2; 10 bases map to TRBD1. Unmatched junction bases numbered 4, after V lost 3 bases and J lost 0 bases. This CDR3 is 15 amino acids long. Germline assignment: CDR1 DFQATT and CDR2 SNEGSKA (reference sequence). The CDR3, as DNA: TGCAGTGCTAGGGGACAGGGGACAGCTAACTATGGCTACACCTTC. Its protein product is CSARGQGTANYGYTF.